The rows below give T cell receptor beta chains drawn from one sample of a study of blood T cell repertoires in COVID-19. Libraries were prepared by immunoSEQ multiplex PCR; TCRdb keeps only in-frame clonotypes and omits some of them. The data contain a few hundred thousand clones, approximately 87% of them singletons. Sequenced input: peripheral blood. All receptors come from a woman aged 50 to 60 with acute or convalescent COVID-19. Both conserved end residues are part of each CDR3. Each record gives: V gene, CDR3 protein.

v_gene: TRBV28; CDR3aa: CASITSGGNTGELFF
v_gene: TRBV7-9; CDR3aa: CASSLRDRGFGYTF
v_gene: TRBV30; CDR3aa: CAWITSGRLTGELFF
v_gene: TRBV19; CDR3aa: CASSIGSYEQYF
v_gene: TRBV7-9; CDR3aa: CASSGSSSSYNEQFF
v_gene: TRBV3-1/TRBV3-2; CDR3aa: CASSQRREKLFF
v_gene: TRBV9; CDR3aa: CASSSHRDREAFF
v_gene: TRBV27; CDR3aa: CASSFIVGRSYEQYF
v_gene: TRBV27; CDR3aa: CASSTPGTGDYEQYF
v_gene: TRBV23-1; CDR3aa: CASSQYKARQGDTQYF
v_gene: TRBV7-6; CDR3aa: CASSLSAQGRAGGNTIYF
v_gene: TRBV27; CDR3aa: CASSPIRDFQPQHF
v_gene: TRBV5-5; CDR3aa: CASSLVHVRGISSYNEQFF
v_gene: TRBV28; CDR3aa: CASETGTGGLGNTIYF
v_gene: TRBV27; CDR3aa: CASSLGQGRLNEQFF
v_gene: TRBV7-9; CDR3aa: CASSSTLSGNTIYF
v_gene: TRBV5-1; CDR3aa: CASSQDGTSYNEQFF
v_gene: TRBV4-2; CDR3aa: CASSQEVPTSGRADEQFF
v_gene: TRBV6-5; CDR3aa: CASRVDGGLRQPQHF
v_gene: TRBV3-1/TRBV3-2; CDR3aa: CASSQTGEGNTEAFF
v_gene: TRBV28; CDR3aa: CASSFARGWSGELFF
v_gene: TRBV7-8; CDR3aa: CASSELGTSSYEQYF
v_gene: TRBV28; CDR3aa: CASIFRDRVLAFF
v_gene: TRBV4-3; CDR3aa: CASSQDPHSGRGTDTQYF
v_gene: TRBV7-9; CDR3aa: CASSLQGGQYF
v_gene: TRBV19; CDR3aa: CATTAGTSGRTNEQFF
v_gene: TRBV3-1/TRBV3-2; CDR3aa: CASSRNGPTGNYGYTF
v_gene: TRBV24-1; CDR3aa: CATSDPTGNNQPQHF
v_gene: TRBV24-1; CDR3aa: CAVPGGGNQPQHF
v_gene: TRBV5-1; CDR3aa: CASSGKGQGARLGYGYTF
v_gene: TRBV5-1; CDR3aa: CASSHVEAETQYF
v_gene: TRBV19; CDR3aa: CASLQYGTGESYGYTF
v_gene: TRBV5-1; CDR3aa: CASSSYSNQPQHF
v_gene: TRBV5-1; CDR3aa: CASSSGGQGAYEQYF
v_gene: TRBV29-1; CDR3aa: CSVEDPQGVPYGYTF
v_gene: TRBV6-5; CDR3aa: CASSYDRTGTEAFF
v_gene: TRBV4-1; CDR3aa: CASSQEGPGLAGEDTQYF
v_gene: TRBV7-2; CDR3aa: CASSQQGTRTTTF
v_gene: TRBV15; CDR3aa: CATSRAMVSYNEQFF
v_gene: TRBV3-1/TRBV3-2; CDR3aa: CASSQLGGSANEKLFF
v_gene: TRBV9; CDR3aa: CASSVTTGASPDTQYF
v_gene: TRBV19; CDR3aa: CASSIVTGGLSNQPQHF
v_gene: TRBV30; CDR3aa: CAWGGPGSPLHF
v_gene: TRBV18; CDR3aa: CASSFGTATNEKLFF
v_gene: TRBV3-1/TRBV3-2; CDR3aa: CASSFVQGMANTEAFF
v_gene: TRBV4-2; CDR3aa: CASSQRLEAGIGGNYEQYF
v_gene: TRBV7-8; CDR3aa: CASSFSSYGYTF
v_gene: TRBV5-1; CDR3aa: CASSDFGEAFF
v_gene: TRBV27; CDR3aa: CASRKGQLANYGYTF
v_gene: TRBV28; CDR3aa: CASSNSGGQPQHF
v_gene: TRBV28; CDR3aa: CASRPYSGTGGEKLFF
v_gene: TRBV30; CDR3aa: CAWSVTTGREKLFF
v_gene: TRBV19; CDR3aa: CASTLEGQAPRGTQYF
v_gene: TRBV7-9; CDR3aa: CASSPPGTGYEKLFF
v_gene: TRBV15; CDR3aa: CATSRGQTYEQYF
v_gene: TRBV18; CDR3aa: CASSPPGQGADSPLHF
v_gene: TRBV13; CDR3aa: CASTPTGGQVAFF
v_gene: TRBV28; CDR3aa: CASRPGQNYGYTF
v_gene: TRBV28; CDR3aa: CASRLTGSNQGYTF